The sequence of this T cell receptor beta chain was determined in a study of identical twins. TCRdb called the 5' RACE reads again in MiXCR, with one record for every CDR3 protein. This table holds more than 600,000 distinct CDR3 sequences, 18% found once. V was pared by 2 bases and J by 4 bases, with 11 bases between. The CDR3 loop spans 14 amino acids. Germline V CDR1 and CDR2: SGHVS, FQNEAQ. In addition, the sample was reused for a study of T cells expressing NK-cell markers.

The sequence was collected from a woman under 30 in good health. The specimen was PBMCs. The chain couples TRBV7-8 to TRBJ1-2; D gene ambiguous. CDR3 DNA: TGTGCCAGCAGCTTAAGTCTGGGGATCTATGGCTACACCTTC. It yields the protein CASSLSLGIYGYTF.